This is a list of T cell receptor beta chains from one sample in a study of regulatory T cells in long-lasting Graves disease. TCRdb redid the calling of the multiplex PCR reads with MiXCR, one entry per CDR3 protein. This table has about 470,000 distinct CDR3 sequences, around 20% appearing once. Sample: peripheral blood mononuclear cells (PBMCs), taken when the disease was refractory, from a patient treated with antithyroid drugs. These receptor sequences come from a female donor with Graves disease. Each CDR3 is given with its conserved first and last residue. A D gene is named only where the DNA matches it firmly. A clone size is listed for some rows: how often the clone was seen (once, few, many), or a class if it is expanded.

D: .; J: TRBJ2-1; V: TRBV27; size: few; DNA: TGTGCCAGCAGTTTAAGTGGGAACGATTTGAACAATGAGCAGTTCTTC; CDR3: CASSLSGNDLNNEQFF
D: .; J: TRBJ1-2; V: TRBV6-1; size: many; DNA: TGTGCCATATCCCTAGCCGGGGGCGCGAGGGATGGCTACACCTTC; CDR3: CAISLAGGARDGYTF
D: .; J: TRBJ2-1; V: TRBV29-1; size: .; DNA: TGCAGCGTTACCCTCGGAGAGCCCAATGAGCAGTTCTTC; CDR3: CSVTLGEPNEQFF
D: .; J: TRBJ2-7; V: TRBV9; size: few; DNA: TGTGCCAGCAGCCGAGGGGGGATTGCCTACGAGCAGTACTTC; CDR3: CASSRGGIAYEQYF
D: .; J: TRBJ2-7; V: TRBV20-1; size: .; DNA: TGCAGTGCTAGAAAAGGACAGACCTACGAGCAGTACTTC; CDR3: CSARKGQTYEQYF
D: TRBD1; J: TRBJ1-1; V: TRBV6-1; size: few; DNA: TGTGCCAGCAGCCAGACAGGGCTGGGCACTGAAGCTTTCTTT; CDR3: CASSQTGLGTEAFF
D: TRBD1; J: TRBJ1-1; V: TRBV20-1; size: .; DNA: TGCAGTGCTCCCTGGGACAGGGGACTGAACACTGAAGCTTTCTTT; CDR3: CSAPWDRGLNTEAFF
D: .; J: TRBJ1-1; V: TRBV19; size: few; DNA: TGTGCCAGTAGGTCTAGGGGTGCAGGAAACACTGAAGCTTTCTTT; CDR3: CASRSRGAGNTEAFF
D: .; J: TRBJ2-5; V: TRBV27; size: many; DNA: TGTGCCAGCAGTTTATCGATCGGGGGTTTGGGAGAGACCCAGTACTTC; CDR3: CASSLSIGGLGETQYF
D: .; J: TRBJ2-7; V: TRBV2; size: many; DNA: TGTGCCAGCTGCGACAGAGACTACGAGCAGTACTTC; CDR3: CASCDRDYEQYF
D: TRBD2; J: TRBJ2-1; V: TRBV7-9; size: .; DNA: TGTGCCAGCAGCTTAGACAGCGGGAGGCGGGATGAGCAGTTCTTC; CDR3: CASSLDSGRRDEQFF
D: TRBD1; J: TRBJ1-2; V: TRBV15; size: few; DNA: TGTGCCACCAGCCCAAGGACAGGGGTTGGCTATGGCTACACCTTC; CDR3: CATSPRTGVGYGYTF
D: .; J: TRBJ2-7; V: TRBV28; size: .; DNA: TGTGCCAGCAGTTTACAGGGGATTTTAAACTACGAGCAGTACTTC; CDR3: CASSLQGILNYEQYF
D: .; J: TRBJ2-1; V: TRBV28; size: .; DNA: TGTGCCAGCAGTTTGGTTCAGTTTGATGAGCAGTTCTTC; CDR3: CASSLVQFDEQFF
D: TRBD2; J: TRBJ2-1; V: TRBV12-3/TRBV12-4; size: .; DNA: TGTGCCAGCACTCGGACTAGCGGGAGTTCCTACAATGAGCAGTTCTTC; CDR3: CASTRTSGSSYNEQFF
D: .; J: TRBJ2-5; V: TRBV19; size: few; DNA: TGTGCCAGTAGTATCCTGGAGGGACGGGAGACCCAGTACTTC; CDR3: CASSILEGRETQYF
D: .; J: TRBJ2-6; V: TRBV5-4; size: .; DNA: TGTGCCACCATACAGGGAGGTCCTGGGGCCAACGTCCTGACTTTC; CDR3: CATIQGGPGANVLTF
D: .; J: TRBJ1-3; V: TRBV27; size: many; DNA: TGTGCCAGCAGTTTATACGGCTTCTCTGGAAACACCATATATTTT; CDR3: CASSLYGFSGNTIYF
D: .; J: TRBJ2-7; V: TRBV12-3/TRBV12-4; size: many; DNA: TGTGCCAGCAGTGGGCGAGGAGGACAGACCTACCTGCCCTACGAGCAGTACTTC; CDR3: CASSGRGGQTYLPYEQYF
D: TRBD2; J: TRBJ2-3; V: TRBV9; size: .; DNA: TGTGCCAGCAGCGCCGTCGGGGGGGGCACAGATACGCAGTATTTT; CDR3: CASSAVGGGTDTQYF
D: TRBD2; J: TRBJ2-7; V: TRBV20-1; size: .; DNA: TGCAGCCGGGGGGAGGGCCTCTGGGAGCAGTACTTC; CDR3: CSRGEGLWEQYF
D: .; J: TRBJ2-5; V: TRBV24-1; size: .; DNA: TGTGCCACCAGTGACACCGACGAGCGGCTACAAGAGACCCAGTACTTC; CDR3: CATSDTDERLQETQYF
D: .; J: TRBJ2-7; V: TRBV11-1; size: .; DNA: TGTGCCAGCAGCCGAACTGTCAACTACGAGCAGTACTTC; CDR3: CASSRTVNYEQYF
D: .; J: TRBJ1-3; V: TRBV20-1; size: few; DNA: TGCAGTGCTAAAGCGCCTCTGGAAAGAAACACCATATATTTT; CDR3: CSAKAPLERNTIYF
D: .; J: TRBJ1-2; V: TRBV6-2/TRBV6-3; size: many; DNA: TGTGCCAGCAGTTACGCCCTCCTCGATGGTAATGGCTACACCTTC; CDR3: CASSYALLDGNGYTF
D: .; J: TRBJ1-3; V: TRBV9; size: .; DNA: TGTGCCAGCAGCCCAGACACGTACTCTGGAAACACCATATATTTT; CDR3: CASSPDTYSGNTIYF
D: .; J: TRBJ1-2; V: TRBV20-1; size: few; DNA: TGCAGTGCTAGAGACCGAGGACATGCTGGCTACACCTTC; CDR3: CSARDRGHAGYTF